This T cell receptor beta chain comes out of a study of regulatory dendritic cells for organ transplantation. Study-level information: Regulatory dendritic cells were monocyte-derived, receiving vitamin D3 on days 0 and 4 and IL-10 on day 4. On day 6, the dendritic cells were exposed to LPS.

The CDR3 runs 17 residues. Per germline, CDR1 SGHAT and CDR2 FQNNGV. The V and J ends lost 6 bases and 1 base, in that order; junction bases with no gene match: 9. The method was immunoSEQ multiplex PCR; TCRdb's version includes in-frame clones alone and lacks a portion of them. The sample holds over 9,500 clones, over 85% seen once. CFSE-labeled sorted T cells met regulatory or mature dendritic cells for approximately 5 days. About this clone itself: Its antigen is currently unknown.

The source is a human donor in good health. Sequenced material: naive CD8+ T cells from blood cultured with regulatory dendritic cells. Subset denoted: CD45RA+ naive T cells. V gene TRBV11-2 combines with J gene TRBJ1-1; the match to TRBD1 covers 12 bases. CDR3 DNA sequence: TGTGCCAGCAGTTCCGGGACAGGGGGCAGTGAGAACACTGAAGCTTTCTTT. This gives the protein CASSSGTGGSENTEAFF.